This T cell receptor beta chain was recovered during a study of shared clonotypes between healthy human individuals. Selected positively for CCR7 and CD45RO-negative, naive CD8 cells excluded terminally differentiated effector memory CD45RA+ cells. The table came from immunoSEQ multiplex PCR; TCRdb's copy has only in-frame clones and leaves some out. This sample has fewer than 800,000 clones, with 92% found just once. The germline V and J ends were trimmed by 1 base and 5 bases, with 11 bases remaining between them. Germline V gene sequence: CDR1 SGHAT, CDR2 FQNNGV. The CDR3 spans 14 residues. The receptor was derived from a young man in good health. Specimen: naive CD8+ T cells sorted from blood. This chain uses TRBV11-2 with TRBJ2-5; TRBD1 or TRBD2 may be the D gene (5 bases each). CDR3 nucleotides: TGTGCCAGCAGCTTAGTTCTAGGGGAGGAGACCCAGTACTTC. It specifies CASSLVLGEETQYF.